This T cell receptor beta chain was identified in a study of Graves' ophthalmopathy and Graves' hyperthyroidism. Study results and limitations: An 81.08% specificity and 87.88% sensitivity were achieved by a 13-signature model that separated ophthalmopathy from stable hyperthyroidism. Sensitivity of about 70% and specificity of less than 85% were achieved by the model that predicted ophthalmopathy progression. Most thyroid-expanded clonotypes exceeding 0.001 frequency were also found in blood.

Scientists amplified the TCR beta CDR3 regions from RNA transcripts. A first-round RT-PCR used HTBI primers, followed by a second-round multiplex PCR. TCRdb reanalysed the multiplex PCR reads using MiXCR and keeps one entry per CDR3 protein. Here the sample spans over a million distinct CDR3 sequences, less than 45% being singletons. Clinicians diagnosed using symptoms, serum thyroxine, TRAb, thyroid ultrasound and orbital computed tomography. This clonotype was counted ten times or more. The antigen remains unidentified. V lost 7 bases to trimming and J lost 3 bases, with 12 bases between them. Germline CDR1 and CDR2: MGHDK and SYGVNS. CDR3 size: 13 residues.

The chain joins TRBV25-1 to TRBJ2-5; maybe TRBD2 (5 bases). The sequencing sample was made of peripheral blood or thyroid tissue (not recorded which). The TCR originated in an adult man with Graves' hyperthyroidism. The CDR3 sequence: CASTLLGEETQYF. In DNA form, the CDR3 reads TGTGCCAGCACCCTTCTCGGGGAAGAGACCCAGTACTTC.